This T cell receptor beta chain was sequenced for a study of blood T cell repertoires in COVID-19. About the study: Researchers got acute and convalescent COVID-19 samples from the United States, Italy and Spain.

Some clones are missing from TCRdb's copy, which holds only in-frame ones; the method was immunoSEQ multiplex PCR. The table has 150,000 to 200,000 clones, about 87% seen once; the top ten hold 3% to 4.5%. The CDR3 is made up of 19 amino acids. J was trimmed by 0 bases and V by 6 bases; bases with no gene match: 19. Germline-derived CDR1 and CDR2 are MGHRA and YSYEKL. This receptor was obtained from a man aged 18 to 30 with active or convalescent COVID-19. This chain connects TRBV4-1 to TRBJ1-1; TRBD1 agrees at 7 bases. Sequencing was done on a sample of peripheral blood. This CDR3 reads CASSNWDRTPRMLNTEAFF. In DNA, the CDR3 is TGCGCCAGCAGTAACTGGGACAGAACACCTAGAATGTTGAACACTGAAGCTTTCTTT.